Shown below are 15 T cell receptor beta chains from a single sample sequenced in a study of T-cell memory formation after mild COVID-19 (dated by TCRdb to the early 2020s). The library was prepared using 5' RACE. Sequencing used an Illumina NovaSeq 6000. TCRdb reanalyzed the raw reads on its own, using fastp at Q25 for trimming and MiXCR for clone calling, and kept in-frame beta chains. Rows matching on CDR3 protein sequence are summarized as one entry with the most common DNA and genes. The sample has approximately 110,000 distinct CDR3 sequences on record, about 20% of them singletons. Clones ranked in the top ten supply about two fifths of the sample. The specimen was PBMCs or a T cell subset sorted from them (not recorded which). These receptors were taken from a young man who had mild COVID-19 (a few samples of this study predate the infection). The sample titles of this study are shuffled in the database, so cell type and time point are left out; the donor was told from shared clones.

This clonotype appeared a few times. CDR3 protein: CASSQQGVNQPQHF. In DNA, the CDR3 is TGTGCCAGCAGTCAACAGGGGGTCAATCAGCCCCAGCATTTT. The V call is TRBV27, the J call TRBJ1-5; TRBD1 agrees at 8 bases. V was pared by 5 bases and J by 3 bases, with 3 bases of the junction left unmatched. The CDR3 extends over 14 amino acids. Germline V gene lookup returns CDR1 MNHEY and CDR2 SMNVEV (reference sequence).

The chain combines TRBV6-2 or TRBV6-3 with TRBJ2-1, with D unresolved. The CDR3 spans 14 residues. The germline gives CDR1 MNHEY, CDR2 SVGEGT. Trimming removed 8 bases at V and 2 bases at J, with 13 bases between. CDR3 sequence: CASGGLGPYNEQFF. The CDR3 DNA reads TGTGCCAGCGGTGGTTTGGGCCCCTACAATGAGCAGTTCTTC.

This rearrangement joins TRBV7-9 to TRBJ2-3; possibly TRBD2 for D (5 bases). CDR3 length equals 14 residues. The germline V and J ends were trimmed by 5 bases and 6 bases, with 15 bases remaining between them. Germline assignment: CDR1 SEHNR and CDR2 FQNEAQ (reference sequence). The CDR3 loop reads CASSVTGVADTQYF. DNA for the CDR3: TGTGCCAGCAGCGTAACCGGGGTCGCGGATACGCAGTATTTT.

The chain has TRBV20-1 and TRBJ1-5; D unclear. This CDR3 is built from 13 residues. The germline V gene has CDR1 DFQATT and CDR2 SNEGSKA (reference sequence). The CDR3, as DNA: TGCAGCGCTCCGGGGAGTAGCAATCAGCCCCAGCATTTT. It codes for CSAPGSSNQPQHF.

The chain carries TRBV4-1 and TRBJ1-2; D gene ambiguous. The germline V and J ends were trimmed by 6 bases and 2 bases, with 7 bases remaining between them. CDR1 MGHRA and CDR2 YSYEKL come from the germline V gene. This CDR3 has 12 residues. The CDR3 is CASRSTNYGYTF. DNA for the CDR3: TGCGCCAGCAGGAGTACCAACTATGGCTACACCTTC.

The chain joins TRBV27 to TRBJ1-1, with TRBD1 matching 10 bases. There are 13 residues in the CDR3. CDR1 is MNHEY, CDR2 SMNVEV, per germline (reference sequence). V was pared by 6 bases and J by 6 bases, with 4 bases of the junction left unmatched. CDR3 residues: CASSRQGAAEAFF. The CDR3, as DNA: TGTGCCAGCAGCCGACAGGGGGCAGCTGAAGCTTTCTTT.

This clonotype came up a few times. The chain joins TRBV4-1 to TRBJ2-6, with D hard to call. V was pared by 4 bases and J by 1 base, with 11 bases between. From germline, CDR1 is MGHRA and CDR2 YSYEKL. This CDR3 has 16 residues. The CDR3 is CASSPLPPSGANVLTF. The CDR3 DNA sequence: TGCGCCAGCAGCCCGCTGCCCCCATCTGGGGCCAACGTCCTGACTTTC.

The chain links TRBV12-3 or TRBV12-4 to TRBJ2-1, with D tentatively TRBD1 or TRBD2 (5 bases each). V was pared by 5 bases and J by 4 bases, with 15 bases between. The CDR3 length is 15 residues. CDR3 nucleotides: TGTGCCAGCAGTAAGCCGGGACGCAAATACAATGAGCAGTTCTTC. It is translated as CASSKPGRKYNEQFF.

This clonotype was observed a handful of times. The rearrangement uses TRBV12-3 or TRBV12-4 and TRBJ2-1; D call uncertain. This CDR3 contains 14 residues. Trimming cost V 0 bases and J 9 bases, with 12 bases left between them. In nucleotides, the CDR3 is TGTGCCAGCAGTTTAGCGTCCATGGGTACTGAGCAGTTCTTC. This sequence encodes CASSLASMGTEQFF.

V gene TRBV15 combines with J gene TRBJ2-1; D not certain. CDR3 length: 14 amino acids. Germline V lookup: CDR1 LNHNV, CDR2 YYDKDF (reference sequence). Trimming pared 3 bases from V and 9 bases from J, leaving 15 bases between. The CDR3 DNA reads TGTGCCACCAGCAGTAGCCACCGTCGCTCTGAGCAGTTCTTC. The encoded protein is CATSSSHRRSEQFF.

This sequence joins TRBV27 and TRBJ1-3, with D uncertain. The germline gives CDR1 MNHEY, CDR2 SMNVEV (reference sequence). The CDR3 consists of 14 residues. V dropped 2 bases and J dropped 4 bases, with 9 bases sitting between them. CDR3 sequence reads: CASSLTGRGNTIYF. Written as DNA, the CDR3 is TGTGCCAGCAGTTTAACGGGGAGGGGAAACACCATATATTTT.

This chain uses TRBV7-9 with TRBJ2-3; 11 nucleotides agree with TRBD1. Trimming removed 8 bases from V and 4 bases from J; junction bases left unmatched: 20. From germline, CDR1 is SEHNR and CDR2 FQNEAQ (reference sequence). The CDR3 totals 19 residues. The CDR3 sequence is CASGISDPWGQGGPDTQYF. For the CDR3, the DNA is TGTGCCAGCGGCATTTCCGACCCTTGGGGACAGGGGGGACCAGATACGCAGTATTTT.

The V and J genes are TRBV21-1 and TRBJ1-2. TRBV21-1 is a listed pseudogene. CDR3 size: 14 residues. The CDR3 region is CASSSAGSNYGYTF. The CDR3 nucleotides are TGTGCCAGCAGCTCTGCTGGCAGCAACTATGGCTACACCTTC.

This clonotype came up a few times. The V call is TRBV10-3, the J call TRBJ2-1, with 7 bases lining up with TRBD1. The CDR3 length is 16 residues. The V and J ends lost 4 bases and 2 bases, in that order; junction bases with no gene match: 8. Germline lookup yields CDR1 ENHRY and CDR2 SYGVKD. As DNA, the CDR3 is TGTGCCATCAGTGGGGGACAGTCTCGAACCTACAATGAGCAGTTCTTC. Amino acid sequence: CAISGGQSRTYNEQFF.

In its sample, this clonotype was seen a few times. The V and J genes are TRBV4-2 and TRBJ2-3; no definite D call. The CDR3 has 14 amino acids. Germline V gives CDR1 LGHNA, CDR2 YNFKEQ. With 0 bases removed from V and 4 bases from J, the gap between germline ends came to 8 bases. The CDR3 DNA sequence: TGTGCCAGCAGCCAAGATATCGGCGCAGATACGCAGTATTTT. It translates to CASSQDIGADTQYF.